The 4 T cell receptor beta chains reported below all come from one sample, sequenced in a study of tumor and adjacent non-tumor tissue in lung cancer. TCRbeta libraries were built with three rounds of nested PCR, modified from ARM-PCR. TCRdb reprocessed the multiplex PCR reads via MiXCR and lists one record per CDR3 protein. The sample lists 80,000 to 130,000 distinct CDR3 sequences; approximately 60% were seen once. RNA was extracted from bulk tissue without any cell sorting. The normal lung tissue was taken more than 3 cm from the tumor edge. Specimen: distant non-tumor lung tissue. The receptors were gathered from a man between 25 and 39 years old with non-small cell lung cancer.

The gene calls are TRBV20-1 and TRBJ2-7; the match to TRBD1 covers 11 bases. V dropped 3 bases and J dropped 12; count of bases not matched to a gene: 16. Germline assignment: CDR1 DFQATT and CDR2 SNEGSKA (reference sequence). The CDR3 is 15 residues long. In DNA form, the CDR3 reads TGCAGTGCTAGCGGGACAGGGGGTTATCTTTACGAACGGTACTTC. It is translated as CSASGTGGYLYERYF.

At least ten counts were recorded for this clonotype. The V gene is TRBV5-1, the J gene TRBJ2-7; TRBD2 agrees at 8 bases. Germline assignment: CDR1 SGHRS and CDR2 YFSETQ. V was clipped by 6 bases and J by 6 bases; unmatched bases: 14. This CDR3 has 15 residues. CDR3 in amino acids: CASTYDSGETGEQYF. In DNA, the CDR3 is TGCGCCAGCACCTACGATAGCGGGGAGACGGGCGAGCAGTACTTC.

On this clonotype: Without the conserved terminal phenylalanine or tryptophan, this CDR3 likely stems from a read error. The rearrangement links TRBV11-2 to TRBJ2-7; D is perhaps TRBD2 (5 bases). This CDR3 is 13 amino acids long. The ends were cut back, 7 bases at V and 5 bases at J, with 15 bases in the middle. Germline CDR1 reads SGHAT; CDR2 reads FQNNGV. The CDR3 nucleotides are TGTGCCAGCACCGCGGGCGTGAGAGACGAGCAGTACTCC. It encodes CASTAGVRDEQYS.

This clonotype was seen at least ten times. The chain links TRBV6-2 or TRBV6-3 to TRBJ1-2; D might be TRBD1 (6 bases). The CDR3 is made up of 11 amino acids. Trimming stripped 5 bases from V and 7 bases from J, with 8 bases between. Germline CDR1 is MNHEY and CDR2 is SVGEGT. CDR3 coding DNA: TGTGCCAGCAGTCAGGGGCCTGGCTACACCTTC. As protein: CASSQGPGYTF.